Included here is one T cell receptor beta chain sequence, with context. Sequencing of TCR-alpha and TCR-beta chains was unpaired. Only in-frame clones appear in the TCRdb table, and some are missing; sequencing was by immunoSEQ multiplex PCR. Among 88,000 or so clones listed, about nine tenths were seen once. This sample was taken from a study of T cells in tuberculosis. This CDR3 region has 16 residues. Germline V gives CDR1 SGHVS, CDR2 FQNEAQ. Trimming cost V 4 bases and J 6 bases; bases outside gene matches: 11. After thawing and overnight rest, PBMC were stained with GMM-loaded CD1B tetramer, viability dye and anti-CD3 for sorting. C32 glucose monomycolate from Rhodococcus equi was loaded onto the CD1B tetramers.

This sequence originates from an adult woman with latent tuberculosis. What was sequenced was CD1b-GMM tetramer-negative cells sorted from PBMCs. The chain has TRBV7-8 and TRBJ2-3; 9 nucleotides line up with TRBD2. The CDR3 nucleotides are TGTGCCAGCAGCTCCCAGCGGGGGGCTCACAAGGATACGCAGTATTTT. Protein sequence: CASSSQRGAHKDTQYF.